What follows is one TCR beta chain and its context. Its antigen is still unknown. No clone much larger than this one lies a single base away; base qualities are absent. The data stem from a study of blood T cell repertoires in COVID-19 (TCRdb year 2020). Looking at the study overall: Collaborator samples came from the United States, Italy and Spain and covered acute and convalescent phases of COVID-19. The samples were drawn from the first 160 participants of the ongoing ImmuneRACE study and from 1,254 subjects provided by 6 global collaborators. The repertoires were released in a freely available public database meant as a resource for research on the immune response to SARS-CoV-2. The dataset comprised deeply sampled blood TCRbeta repertoires from subjects exposed to, actively infected with, or recovered from COVID-19. The material from the prospective study consisted of cDNA or gDNA derived from T cells, B-cell-depleted T cells, or PBMCs. Nearly every sample came with metadata listing a de-identified subject ID, COVID-19 status, age in years and sex. HLA class I and class II types, where available, came from metadata supplied by the sample provider rather than from assay-based typing.

Another Seattle source contributed samples from volunteer blood donors who had recovered from COVID-19. The collaborating institutions used their own protocols to collect whole blood in K2EDTA tubes. For TCRbeta analysis, collaborator samples were shipped as frozen whole blood, as isolated PBMCs, or as DNA extracted from either sample type. The CDR3 contains 15 residues, cysteine and phenylalanine counted. This entry keeps only the CDR3 DNA: 45 bases, framed from base 1. CDR1 and CDR2 were assigned from the germline V gene (reference sequence) as SGHNT and YYREEE. V loses 4 bases, J loses 5 bases, and the germline ends lie 16 bases apart. The immunoSEQ Assay, a bias-controlled multiplex PCR, was used to amplify TCRbeta CDR3 regions from genomic DNA. The study's processing was this. The number of nucleated cells in each sample was estimated from the amplification of reference gene primers within the assay. To quantify the absolute abundance of each unique TCRbeta CDR3 rearrangement, sequence reads were collapsed and filtered. For each sample, productive Simpson clonality was calculated as the square root of Simpson's diversity index over productive rearrangements. This is the immuneACCESS table as TCRdb keeps it, with only in-frame sequences that have V and J called. A part of the clones is gone; compared with another copy, unresolved V genes explain less than half, and the rest is unexplained. V, J and clone size were drawn from that table, and D and trimming were deduced from the DNA. This sample holds about 280,000 clones; 89% were observed only once. 0.94% of the sample lies in the top ten.

The investigation overall reported the following: Clinical and demographic metadata were provided uncurated, with the amount varying by source and participant.

Sequenced sample: peripheral blood. The receptor was isolated from a woman in her thirties or forties who had recovered from COVID-19. The V gene is TRBV5-4 and the J gene is TRBJ2-1; perhaps TRBD2 is the D gene, with 6 bases matching. The DNA reads TGTGCCAGCAGCCCGGGCGGGACCCAGAACAATGAGCAGTTCTTC. It codes for CASSPGGTQNNEQFF.